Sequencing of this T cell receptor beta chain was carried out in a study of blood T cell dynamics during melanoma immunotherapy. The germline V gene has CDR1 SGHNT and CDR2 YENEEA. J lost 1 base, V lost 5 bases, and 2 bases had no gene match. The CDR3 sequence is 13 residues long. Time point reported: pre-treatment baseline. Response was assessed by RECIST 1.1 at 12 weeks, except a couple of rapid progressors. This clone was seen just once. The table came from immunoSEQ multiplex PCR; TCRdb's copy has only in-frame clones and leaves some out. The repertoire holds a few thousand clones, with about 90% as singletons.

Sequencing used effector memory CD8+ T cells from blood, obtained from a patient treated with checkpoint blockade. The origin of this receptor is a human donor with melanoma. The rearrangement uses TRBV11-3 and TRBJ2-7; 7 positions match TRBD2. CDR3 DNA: TGTGCCAGCAGCCGGGACTATTCCTACGAGCAGTACTTC. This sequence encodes CASSRDYSYEQYF.